This T cell receptor beta chain was documented in a study of regulatory and conventional T cells in RAG deficiency (dated by TCRdb to 2016 to 2017). Regarding the study in general: The study used high-throughput TCR beta sequencing to compare repertoire diversity and composition of Treg, conventional CD4+ and CD8+ T cells between RAG-deficient patients and healthy controls. What the research found in general, with its limitations: Rather than being bona fide Treg cells, the sorted CD25-high CD127-low cells in Omenn syndrome patients may represent peripherally activated cells. All patient T-cell subsets had shorter CDR3 lengths; Omenn syndrome patients showed >85% Treg-Tconv repertoire overlap at nucleotide and amino acid level. For some subjects, some analyses of T-cell subsets were not performed. Compared with controls, Omenn syndrome and CID/AS patients had about 99-fold fewer unique TCR beta sequences in Treg cells, whereas the reduction in the other subsets was approximately 10-fold. Compared with control T-cell subpopulations, RAG-deficient patients had much lower Shannon entropy and higher Simpson indices.

The library was generated by the immunoSEQ multiplex PCR assay. Genomic DNA from the sorted T-cell subsets was used to amplify rearranged TCR beta chain products, which were then sequenced. As for the authors' bioinformatics: Shannon entropy and Simpson indices were used to measure the diversity of productive TCR beta rearrangements in each repertoire. Clonal expansion was assessed using the summed frequency of the 100 most abundant productive TCR beta clonotypes among total reads. The TRB repertoires were scored with a self-reactivity index that is based on amino acid usage at CDR3beta positions 6 and 7. Two-way ANOVA was applied to the repertoire analyses, whereas Student t or Mann-Whitney tests were applied to the flow cytometric analyses. TCRdb carries this immuneACCESS record with in-frame sequences only. Its versions omit some clonotypes, under half of them owing to an unresolved V gene in the studies checked, with the rest unexplained. V, J and clone size derive from that table, while D and trimming were established from the DNA sequence. Across this sample there are 10,000 or so clones, with 94% seen only once. In total, the top ten clones hold approximately 1.3% of the sample.

Points on this clone: What this receptor recognizes is not known. No base quality values were provided; no much bigger clone lies one nucleotide off.

The germline V gene (reference sequence) supplies CDR1 LNHDA and CDR2 SQIVND. Its CDR3 holds 15 amino acids, cysteine through phenylalanine. The CDR3 DNA has 45 bases and is translated from base 1. Trimming takes 5 bases off V and 6 bases off J; junction bases not matched to a gene: 12. Before genomic DNA was extracted, regulatory T cells were isolated from blood as CD4+CD25-high CD127-low cells. Several healthy control donors were used as the comparison group for repertoire analyses. Another study also made use of these data, one on regulatory T cells. Reported in the second study: The multiplex PCR used 52 forward TRBV primers and 13 reverse TRBJ primers, with assay-based and computational corrections for amplification bias. Repertoires from patients had restricted unique TRB V-J pairs and skewed V and J gene usage, with the strongest effect in regulatory T cells. The study compared T-cell receptor beta repertoires of sorted regulatory, conventional CD4+ and CD8+ T cells in CD3G-deficient patients with those in healthy controls. Ficoll density separation was used to isolate peripheral blood mononuclear cells. Rearranged TRB loci were amplified from genomic DNA by multiplex PCR within the immunoSEQ assay. TRB amplicons were sequenced using an Illumina HiSeq platform. Raw sequences were error-filtered and aligned to reference gene sequences by custom algorithms and were subsequently analyzed with the immunoSEQ online tools. The frequencies of productive and nonproductive TRB rearrangements were evaluated among unique sequences as well as among total sequences. Prism software was used to run t tests, Mann-Whitney tests or two-way ANOVA for comparisons between groups.

This receptor was identified in a human donor in good health. This receptor chain uses TRBV19 and TRBJ1-2; 7 nucleotides in the junction match TRBD1. Sequenced: CD127- CD25+ CD4+ Tregs sorted from blood. CDR3 reads: CASSPSSRDSHGYTF. The DNA sequence is TGTGCCAGTAGTCCCTCTAGTCGGGACAGCCATGGCTACACCTTC.